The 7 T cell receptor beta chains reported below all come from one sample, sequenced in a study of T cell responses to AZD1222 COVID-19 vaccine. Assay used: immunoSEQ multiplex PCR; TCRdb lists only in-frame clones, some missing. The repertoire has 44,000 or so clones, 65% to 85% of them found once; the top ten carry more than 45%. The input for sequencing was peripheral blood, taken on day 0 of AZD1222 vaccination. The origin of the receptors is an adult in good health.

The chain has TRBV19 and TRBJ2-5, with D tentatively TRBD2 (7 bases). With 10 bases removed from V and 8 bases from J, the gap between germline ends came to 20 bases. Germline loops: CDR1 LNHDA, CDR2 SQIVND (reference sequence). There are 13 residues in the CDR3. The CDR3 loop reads CATQRGHEETQYF. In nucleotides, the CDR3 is TGTGCCACCCAGCGGGGACATGAGGAAACCCAGTACTTC.

The CDR3 nucleotides are TGCGCCAGCAGCTTGGCCGGGGTTGGGACCCTTAATGAAAAACTGTTTTTT. As protein: CASSLAGVGTLNEKLFF. The chain carries TRBV5-1 and TRBJ1-4; a possible D gene is TRBD1 (5 bases). The germline gives CDR1 SGHRS, CDR2 YFSETQ. Trimming removed 0 bases at V and 4 bases at J, with 16 bases between. The CDR3 is 17 residues long.

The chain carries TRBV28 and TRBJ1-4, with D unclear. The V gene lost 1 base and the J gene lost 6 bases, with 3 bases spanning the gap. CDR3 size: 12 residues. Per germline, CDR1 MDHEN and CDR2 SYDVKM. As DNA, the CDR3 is TGTGCCAGCAGTTTATCCTATGAAAAACTGTTTTTT. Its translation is CASSLSYEKLFF.

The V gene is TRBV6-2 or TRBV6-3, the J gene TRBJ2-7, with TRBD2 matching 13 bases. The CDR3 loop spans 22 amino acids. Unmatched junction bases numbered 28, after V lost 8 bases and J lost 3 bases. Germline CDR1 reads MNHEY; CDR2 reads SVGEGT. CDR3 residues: CASCRRTGALGLAGIGIYEQYF. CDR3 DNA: TGTGCCAGCTGCCGAAGGACAGGGGCATTGGGACTAGCGGGAATTGGGATCTACGAGCAGTACTTC.

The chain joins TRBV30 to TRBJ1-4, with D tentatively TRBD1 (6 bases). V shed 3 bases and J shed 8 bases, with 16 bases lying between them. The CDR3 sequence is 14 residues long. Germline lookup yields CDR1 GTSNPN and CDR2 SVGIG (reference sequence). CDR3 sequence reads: CAWSADRGEEKLFF. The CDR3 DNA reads TGTGCCTGGAGCGCGGACAGAGGAGAGGAAAAACTGTTTTTT.

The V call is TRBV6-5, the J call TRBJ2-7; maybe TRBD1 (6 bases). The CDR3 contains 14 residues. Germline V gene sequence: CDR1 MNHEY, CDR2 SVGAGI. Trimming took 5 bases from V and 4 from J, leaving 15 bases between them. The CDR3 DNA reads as TGTGCCAGCAGTAAACTACAGGGACGATACGAGCAGTACTTC. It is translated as CASSKLQGRYEQYF.

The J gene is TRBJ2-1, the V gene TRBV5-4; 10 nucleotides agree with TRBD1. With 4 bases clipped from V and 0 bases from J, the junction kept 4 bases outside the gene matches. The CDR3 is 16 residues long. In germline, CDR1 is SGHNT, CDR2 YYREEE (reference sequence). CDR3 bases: TGTGCCAGCAGCCCGGGACAGGGGAGCTCCTACAATGAGCAGTTCTTC. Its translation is CASSPGQGSSYNEQFF.